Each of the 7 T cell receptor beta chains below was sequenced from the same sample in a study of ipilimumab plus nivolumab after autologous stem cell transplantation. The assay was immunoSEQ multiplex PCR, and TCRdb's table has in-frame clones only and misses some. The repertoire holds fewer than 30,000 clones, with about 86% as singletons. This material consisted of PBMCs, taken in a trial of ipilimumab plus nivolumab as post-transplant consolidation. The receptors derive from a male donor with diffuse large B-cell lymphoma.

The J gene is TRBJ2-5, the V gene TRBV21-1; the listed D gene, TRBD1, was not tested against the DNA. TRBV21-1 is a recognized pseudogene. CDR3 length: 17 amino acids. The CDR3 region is CASSSQPLTGRQETQYF. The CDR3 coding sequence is TGTGCCAGCAGCTCACAACCTTTAACAGGGCGGCAAGAGACCCAGTACTTC.

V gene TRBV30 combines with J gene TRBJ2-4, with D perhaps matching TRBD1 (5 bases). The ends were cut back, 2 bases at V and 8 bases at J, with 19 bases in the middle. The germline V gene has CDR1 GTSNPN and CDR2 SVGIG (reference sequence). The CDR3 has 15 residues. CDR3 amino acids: CAWSQGSGWQDIQYF. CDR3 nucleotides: TGTGCCTGGAGTCAGGGTAGTGGCTGGCAAGACATTCAGTACTTC.

The CDR3 nucleotides are TGTGCCAGCAGCCAACAGGCTGGGGCCAACGTCCTGACTTTC. It encodes CASSQQAGANVLTF. This chain joins TRBV11-2 and TRBJ2-6, with D possibly matching TRBD1 (5 bases). Germline assignment: CDR1 SGHAT and CDR2 FQNNGV. V lost 5 bases to trimming and J lost 2 bases, with 7 bases between them. This CDR3 has 14 residues.

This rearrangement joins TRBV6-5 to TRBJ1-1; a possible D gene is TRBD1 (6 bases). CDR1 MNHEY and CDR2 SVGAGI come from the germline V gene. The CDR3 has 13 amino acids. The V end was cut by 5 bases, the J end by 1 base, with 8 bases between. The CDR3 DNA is TGTGCCAGCAGTAAACAGGGGAACACTGAAGCTTTCTTT. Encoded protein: CASSKQGNTEAFF.

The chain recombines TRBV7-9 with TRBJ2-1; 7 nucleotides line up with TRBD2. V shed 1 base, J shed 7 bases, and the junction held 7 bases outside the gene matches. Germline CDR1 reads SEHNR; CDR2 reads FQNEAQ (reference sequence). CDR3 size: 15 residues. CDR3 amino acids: CASSLVGGGTNEQFF. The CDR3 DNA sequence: TGTGCCAGCAGCTTAGTGGGCGGGGGTACGAATGAGCAGTTCTTC.

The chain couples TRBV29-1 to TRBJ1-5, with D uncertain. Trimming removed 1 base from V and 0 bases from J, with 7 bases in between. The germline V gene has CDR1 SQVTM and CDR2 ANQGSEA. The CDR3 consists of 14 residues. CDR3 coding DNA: TGCAGCGTTGAAGGCACAAATAGCAATCAGCCCCAGCATTTT. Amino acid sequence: CSVEGTNSNQPQHF.

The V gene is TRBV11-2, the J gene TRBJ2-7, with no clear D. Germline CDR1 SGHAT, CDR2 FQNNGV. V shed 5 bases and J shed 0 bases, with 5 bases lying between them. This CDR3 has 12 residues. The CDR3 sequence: CASSPSSYEQYF. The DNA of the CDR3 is TGTGCCAGCAGCCCGAGCTCCTACGAGCAGTACTTC.